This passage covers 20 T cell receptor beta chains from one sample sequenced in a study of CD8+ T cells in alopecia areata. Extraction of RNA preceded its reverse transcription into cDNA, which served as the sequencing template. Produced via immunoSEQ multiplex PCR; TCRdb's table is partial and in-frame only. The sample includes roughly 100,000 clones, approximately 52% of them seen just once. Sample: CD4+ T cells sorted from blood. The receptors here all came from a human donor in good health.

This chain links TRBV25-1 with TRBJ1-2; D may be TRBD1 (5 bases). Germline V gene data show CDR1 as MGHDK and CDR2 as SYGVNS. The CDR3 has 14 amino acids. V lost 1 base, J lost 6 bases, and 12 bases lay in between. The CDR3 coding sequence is TGTGCCAGCAGTGAATGGGGGGACGGGCATGGCTACACCTTC. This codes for CASSEWGDGHGYTF.

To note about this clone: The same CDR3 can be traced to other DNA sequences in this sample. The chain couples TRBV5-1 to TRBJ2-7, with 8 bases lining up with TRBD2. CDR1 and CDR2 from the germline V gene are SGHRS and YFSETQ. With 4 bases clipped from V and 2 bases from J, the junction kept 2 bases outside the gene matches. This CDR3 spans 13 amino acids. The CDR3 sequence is CASSPGGTYEQYF. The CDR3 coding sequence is TGCGCCAGCAGCCCGGGGGGGACCTACGAGCAGTACTTC.

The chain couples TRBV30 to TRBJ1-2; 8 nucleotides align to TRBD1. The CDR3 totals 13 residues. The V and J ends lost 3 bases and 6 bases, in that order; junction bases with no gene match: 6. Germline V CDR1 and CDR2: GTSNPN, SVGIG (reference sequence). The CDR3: CAWSQQGADGYTF. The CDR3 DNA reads TGTGCCTGGAGCCAGCAGGGGGCTGATGGCTACACCTTC.

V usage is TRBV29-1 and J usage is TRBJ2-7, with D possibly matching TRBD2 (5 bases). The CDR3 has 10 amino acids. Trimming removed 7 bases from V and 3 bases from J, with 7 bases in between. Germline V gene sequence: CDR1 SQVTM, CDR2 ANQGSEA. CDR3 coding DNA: TGCAGCGCGGGGAGCTACGAGCAGTACTTC. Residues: CSAGSYEQYF.

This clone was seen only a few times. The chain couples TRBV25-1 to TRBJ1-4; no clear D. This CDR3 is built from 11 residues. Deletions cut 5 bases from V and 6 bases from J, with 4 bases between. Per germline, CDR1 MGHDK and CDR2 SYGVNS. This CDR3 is CASSSDEKLFF. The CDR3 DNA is TGTGCCAGCAGTTCCGATGAAAAACTGTTTTTT.

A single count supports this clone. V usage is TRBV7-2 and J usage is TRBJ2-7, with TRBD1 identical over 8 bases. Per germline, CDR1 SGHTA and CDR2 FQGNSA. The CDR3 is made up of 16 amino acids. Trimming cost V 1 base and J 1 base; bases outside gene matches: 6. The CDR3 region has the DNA TGTGCCAGCAGCTTAGGGGGGACAGGAGGATCCTACGAGCAGTACTTC. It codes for CASSLGGTGGSYEQYF.

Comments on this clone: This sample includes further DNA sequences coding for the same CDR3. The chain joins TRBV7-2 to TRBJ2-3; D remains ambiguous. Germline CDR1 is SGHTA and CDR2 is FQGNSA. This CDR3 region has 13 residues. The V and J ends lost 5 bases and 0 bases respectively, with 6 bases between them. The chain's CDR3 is CASSPTSTDTQYF. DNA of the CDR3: TGTGCCAGCAGCCCCACTAGCACAGATACGCAGTATTTT.

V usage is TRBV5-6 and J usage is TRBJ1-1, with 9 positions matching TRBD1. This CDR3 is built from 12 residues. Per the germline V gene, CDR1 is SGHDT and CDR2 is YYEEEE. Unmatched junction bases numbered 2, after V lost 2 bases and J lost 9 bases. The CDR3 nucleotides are TGTGCCAGCAGCTTACAGGGGGCTAAAGCTTTCTTT. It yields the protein CASSLQGAKAFF.

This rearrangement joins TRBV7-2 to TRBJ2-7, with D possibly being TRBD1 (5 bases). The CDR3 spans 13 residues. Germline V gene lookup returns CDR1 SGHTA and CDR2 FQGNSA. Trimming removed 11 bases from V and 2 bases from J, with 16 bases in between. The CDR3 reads CADNYSQAYEQYF. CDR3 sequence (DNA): TGTGCCGACAACTATTCACAGGCCTACGAGCAGTACTTC.

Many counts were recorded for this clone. The CDR3 bases are TGTGCCAGCTCACCCGACCGTGAGCAGTTCTTC. It translates to CASSPDREQFF. The V gene is TRBV18, the J gene TRBJ2-1, with D unclear. The germline V gene encodes CDR1 KGHSH and CDR2 LQKENI. The V end lost 3 bases, the J end lost 9 bases, and 6 bases lay between the germline ends. The CDR3 has 11 residues.

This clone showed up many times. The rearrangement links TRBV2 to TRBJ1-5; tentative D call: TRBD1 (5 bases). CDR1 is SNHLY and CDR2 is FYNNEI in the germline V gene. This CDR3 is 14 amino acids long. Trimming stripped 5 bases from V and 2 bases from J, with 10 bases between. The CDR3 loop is CASSSSQGNQPQHF. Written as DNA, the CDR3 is TGTGCCAGCAGTTCGTCACAGGGCAATCAGCCCCAGCATTTT.

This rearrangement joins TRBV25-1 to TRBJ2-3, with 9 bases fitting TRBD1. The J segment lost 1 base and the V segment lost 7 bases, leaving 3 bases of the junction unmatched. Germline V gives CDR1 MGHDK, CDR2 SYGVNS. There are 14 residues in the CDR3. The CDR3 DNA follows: TGTGCCAGCACTAGACAGGGGGGCACAGATACGCAGTATTTT. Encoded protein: CASTRQGGTDTQYF.

CDR3 loop: CAWELGETQYF. The CDR3 coding sequence is TGTGCCTGGGAGCTTGGGGAGACCCAGTACTTC. The gene calls are TRBV30 and TRBJ2-5; no definite D call. CDR1 and CDR2 (germline): GTSNPN, SVGIG (reference sequence). Trimming cost V 5 bases and J 5 bases, with 9 bases left between them. There are 11 residues in the CDR3.

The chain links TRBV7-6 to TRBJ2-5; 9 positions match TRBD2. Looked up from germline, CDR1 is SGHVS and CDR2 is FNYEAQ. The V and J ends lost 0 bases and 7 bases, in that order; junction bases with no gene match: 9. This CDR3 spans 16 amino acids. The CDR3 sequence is CASSLARTSEVGTQYF. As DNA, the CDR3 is TGTGCCAGCAGCTTAGCCAGGACTAGCGAAGTGGGGACCCAGTACTTC.

CDR3 residues: CASSLATEAFF. The CDR3 DNA is TGTGCCAGCAGCTTAGCTACTGAAGCTTTCTTT. The V gene is TRBV11-2, the J gene TRBJ1-1; D gene ambiguous. This CDR3 comprises 11 residues. V dropped 1 base and J dropped 5 bases, with 2 bases sitting between them. Per germline, CDR1 SGHAT and CDR2 FQNNGV. The full variable domain, completed using reference TRBV11-2 and TRBJ1-1, is EAGVAQSPRYKIIEKRQSVAFWCNPISGHATLYWYQQILGQGPKLLIQFQNNGVVDDSQLPKDRFSAERLKGVDSTLKIQPAKLEDSAVYLCASSLATEAFFGQGTRLTVV.

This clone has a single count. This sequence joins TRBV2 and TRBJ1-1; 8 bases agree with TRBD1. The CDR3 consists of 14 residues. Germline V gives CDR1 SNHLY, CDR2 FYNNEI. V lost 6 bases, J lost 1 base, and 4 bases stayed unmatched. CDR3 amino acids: CASRTGTGNTEAFF. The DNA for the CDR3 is TGTGCCAGCAGGACGGGGACAGGGAACACTGAAGCTTTCTTT.

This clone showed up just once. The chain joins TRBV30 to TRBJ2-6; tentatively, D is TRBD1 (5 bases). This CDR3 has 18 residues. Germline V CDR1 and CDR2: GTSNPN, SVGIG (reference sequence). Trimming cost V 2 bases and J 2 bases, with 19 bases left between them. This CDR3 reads CAWSNDSRTPAGANVLTF. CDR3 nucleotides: TGTGCCTGGAGTAACGACAGTCGTACACCTGCTGGGGCCAACGTCCTGACTTTC. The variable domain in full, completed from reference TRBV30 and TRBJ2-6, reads SQTIHQWPATLVQPVGSPLSLECTVEGTSNPNLYWYRQAAGRGLQLLFYSVGIGQISSEVPQNLSASRPQDRQFILSSKKLLLSDSGFYLCAWSNDSRTPAGANVLTFGAGSRLTVL.

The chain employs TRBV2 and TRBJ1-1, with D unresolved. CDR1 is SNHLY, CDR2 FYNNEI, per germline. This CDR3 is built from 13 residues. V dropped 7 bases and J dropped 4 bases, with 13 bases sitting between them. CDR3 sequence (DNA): TGTGCCAGCACTACCGGGGAGAGCACTGAAGCTTTCTTT. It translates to CASTTGESTEAFF. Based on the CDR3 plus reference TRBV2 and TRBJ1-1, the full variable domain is EPEVTQTPSHQVTQMGQEVILRCVPISNHLYFYWYRQILGQKVEFLVSFYNNEISEKSEIFDDQFSVERPDGSNFTLKIRSTKLEDSAMYFCASTTGESTEAFFGQGTRLTVV.

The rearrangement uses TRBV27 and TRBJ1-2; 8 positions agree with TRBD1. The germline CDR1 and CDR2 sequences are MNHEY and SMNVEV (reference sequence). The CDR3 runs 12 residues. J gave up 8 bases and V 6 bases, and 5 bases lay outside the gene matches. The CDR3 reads CASRQGGYGYTF. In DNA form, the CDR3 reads TGTGCCAGCAGACAGGGGGGTTACGGCTACACCTTC.

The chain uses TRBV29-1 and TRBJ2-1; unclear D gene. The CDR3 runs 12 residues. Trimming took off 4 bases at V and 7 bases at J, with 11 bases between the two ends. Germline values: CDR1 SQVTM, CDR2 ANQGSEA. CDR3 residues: CSVGLSRNEQFF. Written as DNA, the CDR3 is TGCAGCGTTGGGCTATCCAGAAATGAGCAGTTCTTC.